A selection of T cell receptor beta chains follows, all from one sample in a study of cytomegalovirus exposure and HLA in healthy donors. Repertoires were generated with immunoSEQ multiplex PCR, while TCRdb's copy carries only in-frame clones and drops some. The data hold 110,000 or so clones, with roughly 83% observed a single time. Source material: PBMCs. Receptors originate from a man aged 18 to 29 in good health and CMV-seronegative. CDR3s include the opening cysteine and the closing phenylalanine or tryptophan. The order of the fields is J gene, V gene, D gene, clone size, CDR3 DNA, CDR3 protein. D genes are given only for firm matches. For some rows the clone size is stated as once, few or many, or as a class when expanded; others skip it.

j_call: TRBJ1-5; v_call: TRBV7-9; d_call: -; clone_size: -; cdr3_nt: TGTGCCAGCAGCTCCGCCGGTCAGCACTATAGCAATCAGCCCCAGCATTTT; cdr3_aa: CASSSAGQHYSNQPQHF
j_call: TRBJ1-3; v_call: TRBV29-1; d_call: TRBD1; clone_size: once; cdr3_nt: TGCAGCGCGGGACAGGGAAACACCATATATTTT; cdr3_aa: CSAGQGNTIYF
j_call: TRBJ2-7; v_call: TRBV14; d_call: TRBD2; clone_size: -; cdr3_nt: TGTGCCAGCAGCTTGCTAGCGGGCCGCTCCTACGAGCAGTACTTC; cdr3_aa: CASSLLAGRSYEQYF
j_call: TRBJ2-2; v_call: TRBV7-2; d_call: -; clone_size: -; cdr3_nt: TGTGCCAGCAGCCTCCCCGGGGGCACCGGGGAGCTGTTTTTT; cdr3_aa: CASSLPGGTGELFF
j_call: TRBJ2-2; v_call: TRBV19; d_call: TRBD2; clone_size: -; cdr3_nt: TGTGCCAGTAGTATCCTAGCGGGAGGGCCCGGCGGGGAGCTGTTTTTT; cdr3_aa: CASSILAGGPGGELFF
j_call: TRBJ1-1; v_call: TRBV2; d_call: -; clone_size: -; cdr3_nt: TGTGCCAGCAGTGAAGCGCAGGGGCCAGCTGAAGCTTTCTTT; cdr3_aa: CASSEAQGPAEAFF
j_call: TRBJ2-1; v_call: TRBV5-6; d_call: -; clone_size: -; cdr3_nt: TGTGCCAGCAGCTTGGGTGGGAGTTACAATGAGCAGTTCTTC; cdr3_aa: CASSLGGSYNEQFF
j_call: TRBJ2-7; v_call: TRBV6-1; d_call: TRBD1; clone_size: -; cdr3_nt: TGTGCCACAGGCAACGCGGGACAGGGGGCCCACGAGCAGTACTTC; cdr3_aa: CATGNAGQGAHEQYF
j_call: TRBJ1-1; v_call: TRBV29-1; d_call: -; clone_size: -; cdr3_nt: TGCAGCGCACAACAGGGTGGGACTGAAGCTTTCTTT; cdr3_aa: CSAQQGGTEAFF
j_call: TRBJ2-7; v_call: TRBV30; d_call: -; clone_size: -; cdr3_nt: TGTGCCTGGAGTGTTGGCCAAGGGGCGGGATACGAGCAGTACTTC; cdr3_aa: CAWSVGQGAGYEQYF
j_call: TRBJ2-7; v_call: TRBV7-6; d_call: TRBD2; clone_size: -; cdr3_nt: TGTGCCAGCAGCTTAGCGTCAGCGGGGGGAAAAGAGCAGTACTTC; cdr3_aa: CASSLASAGGKEQYF
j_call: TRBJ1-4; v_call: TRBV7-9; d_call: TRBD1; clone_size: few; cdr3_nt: TGTGCCAGCAATGACAGGGGAAATGAAAAACTGTTTTTT; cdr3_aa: CASNDRGNEKLFF
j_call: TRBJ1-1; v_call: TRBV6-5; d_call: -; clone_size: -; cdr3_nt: TGTGCCAGCAGTTACGCCCAGGGCTTGAACACTGAAGCTTTCTTT; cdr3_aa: CASSYAQGLNTEAFF
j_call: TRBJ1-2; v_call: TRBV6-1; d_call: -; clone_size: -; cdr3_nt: TGTGCCAGCAGCCAGGGGCCTCCTAACTATGGCTACACCTTC; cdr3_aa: CASSQGPPNYGYTF
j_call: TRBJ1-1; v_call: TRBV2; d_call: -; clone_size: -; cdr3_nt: TGTGCCAGCAGTGAGTCGCGGACTGAAGCTTTCTTT; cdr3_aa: CASSESRTEAFF
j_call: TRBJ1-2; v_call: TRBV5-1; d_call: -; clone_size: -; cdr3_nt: TGCGCCAGCAGCAGGGGGGGCGCATCGTATGGCTACACCTTC; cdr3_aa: CASSRGGASYGYTF
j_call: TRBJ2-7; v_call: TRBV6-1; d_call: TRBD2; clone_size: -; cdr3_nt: TGTGCCAGCAGTCCTCGGGGTAGCGGGGTTTACGAGCAGTACTTC; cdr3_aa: CASSPRGSGVYEQYF
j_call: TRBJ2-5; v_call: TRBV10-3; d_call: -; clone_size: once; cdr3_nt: TGTGCCATCAGTGAGTCGAGGGTAAGACAAGAGACCCAGTACTTC; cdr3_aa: CAISESRVRQETQYF
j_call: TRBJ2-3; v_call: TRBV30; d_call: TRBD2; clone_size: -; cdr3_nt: TGTGCCTGGAGTGAAGCCCCGGGACTAGCGGGGGCCCCCCATTTT; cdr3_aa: CAWSEAPGLAGAPHF
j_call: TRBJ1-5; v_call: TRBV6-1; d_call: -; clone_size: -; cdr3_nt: TGTGCCAGCAGTGAAGCGCGGGGGAATCAGCCCCAGCATTTT; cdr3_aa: CASSEARGNQPQHF
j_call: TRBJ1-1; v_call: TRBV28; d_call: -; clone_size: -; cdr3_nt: TGTGCCAGCGACGGACAGAACACTGAAGCTTTCTTT; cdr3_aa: CASDGQNTEAFF
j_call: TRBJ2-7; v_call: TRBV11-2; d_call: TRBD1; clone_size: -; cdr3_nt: TGTGCCAGCAGCTTACGCCACGGGACAGGGGTTATTCCGTACGAGCAGTACTTC; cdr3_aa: CASSLRHGTGVIPYEQYF
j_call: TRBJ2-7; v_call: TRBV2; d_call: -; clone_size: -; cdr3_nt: TGTGCCATTAACTCCGGGCAGTACTTC; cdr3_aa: CAINSGQYF
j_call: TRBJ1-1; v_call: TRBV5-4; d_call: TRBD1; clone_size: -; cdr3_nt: TGTGCCAGCAGCTTCGGGACAGGGGACACTGAAGCTTTCTTT; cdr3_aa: CASSFGTGDTEAFF
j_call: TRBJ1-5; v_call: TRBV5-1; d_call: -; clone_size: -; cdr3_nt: TGCGCCAGCAGCTTGACCCTCCTCGGTGGGCCCGCTTGGAGCAATCAGCCCCAGCATTTT; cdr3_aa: CASSLTLLGGPAWSNQPQHF
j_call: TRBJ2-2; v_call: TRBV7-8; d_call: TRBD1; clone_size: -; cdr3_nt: TGTGCCAGCAGCTCAGGGGGCAACACCGGGGAGCTGTTTTTT; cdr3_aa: CASSSGGNTGELFF
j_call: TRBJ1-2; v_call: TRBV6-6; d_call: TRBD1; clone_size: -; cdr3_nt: TGTGCCAGCGGTAGGGACAGGGGGCTGGTTGGCTACACCTTC; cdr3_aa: CASGRDRGLVGYTF
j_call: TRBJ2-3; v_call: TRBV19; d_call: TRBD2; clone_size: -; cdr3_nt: TGTGCCAGTAGTCCAAGGACTAGCAGTAGCACAGATACGCAGTATTTT; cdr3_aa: CASSPRTSSSTDTQYF
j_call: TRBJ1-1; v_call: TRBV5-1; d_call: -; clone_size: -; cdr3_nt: TGCGCCAGCAGCTTGGGGGGCCCCGTCACTGAAGCTTTCTTT; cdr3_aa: CASSLGGPVTEAFF
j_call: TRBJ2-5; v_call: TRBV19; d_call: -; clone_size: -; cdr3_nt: TGTGCCAGTTCCGAGGCGGAGACCCAGTACTTC; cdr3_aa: CASSEAETQYF
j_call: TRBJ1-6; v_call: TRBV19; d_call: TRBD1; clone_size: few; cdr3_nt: TGTGCCAGTAGTATAGGAGGACAGGGGGGTAATTCACCCCTCCACTTT; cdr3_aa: CASSIGGQGGNSPLHF
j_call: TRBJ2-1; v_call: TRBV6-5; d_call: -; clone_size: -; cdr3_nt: TGTGCCAGCTTGGACGGGAGCTTGGGTAGGCAGTTCTTC; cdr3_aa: CASLDGSLGRQFF
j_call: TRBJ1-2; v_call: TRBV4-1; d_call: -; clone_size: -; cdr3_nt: TGCGCCAGCAGCCAAGAGGGAGGGGCTAACTATGGCTACACCTTC; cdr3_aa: CASSQEGGANYGYTF
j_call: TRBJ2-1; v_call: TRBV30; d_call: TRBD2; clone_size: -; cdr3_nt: TGTGCCTGGAGTGTAGGGCTAGCGGGAAACAATGAGCAGTTCTTC; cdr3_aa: CAWSVGLAGNNEQFF
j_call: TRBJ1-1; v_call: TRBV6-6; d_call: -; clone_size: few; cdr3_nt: TGTGCCAGCCTAGCCGGAGTTCGGGACACTGAAGCTTTCTTT; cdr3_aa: CASLAGVRDTEAFF
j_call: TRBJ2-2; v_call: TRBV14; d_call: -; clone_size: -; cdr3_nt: TGTGCCAGCAGACAGACAGGTCGTGGACAAGTCACCGGGGAGCTGTTTTTT; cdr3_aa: CASRQTGRGQVTGELFF
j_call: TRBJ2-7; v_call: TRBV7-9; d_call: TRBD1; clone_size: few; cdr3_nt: TGTGCCAGCAGCCCCCGGACAGGGTCCATCGAGCAGTACTTC; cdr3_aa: CASSPRTGSIEQYF
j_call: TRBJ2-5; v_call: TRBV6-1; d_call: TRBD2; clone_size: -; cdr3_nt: TGTGCCAGCAGTGATACCCGCCGGACTAGCGGGGCGGGAGAGACCCAGTACTTC; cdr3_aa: CASSDTRRTSGAGETQYF
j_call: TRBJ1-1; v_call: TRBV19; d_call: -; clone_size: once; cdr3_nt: TGTGCCAGTAGTCCCCGGGTGGGGGGTGAAGCTTTCTTT; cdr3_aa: CASSPRVGGEAFF
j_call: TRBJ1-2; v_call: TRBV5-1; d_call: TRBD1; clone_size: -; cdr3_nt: TGCGCCAGCAGCTTAACCATAGCAGGGGGTAATGGCTACACCTTC; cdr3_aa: CASSLTIAGGNGYTF
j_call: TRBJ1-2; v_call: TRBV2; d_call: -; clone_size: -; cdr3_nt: TGTGCCAGCAGTGACAGGCCGTTCCAAAGGGGGGGATACCACTATGGCTACACCTTC; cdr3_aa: CASSDRPFQRGGYHYGYTF
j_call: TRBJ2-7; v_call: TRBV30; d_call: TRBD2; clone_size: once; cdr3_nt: TGTGCCTGGAGTGGGATGGGGGCTAGCGGGAGACTCGATCTCCACTCCTACGAGCAGTACTTC; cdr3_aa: CAWSGMGASGRLDLHSYEQYF
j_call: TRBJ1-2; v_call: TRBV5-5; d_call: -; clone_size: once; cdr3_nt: TGTGCCAGCAGCCCACAAGTCGCGACAGCTAGAGGCTATGGCTACACCTTC; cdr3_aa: CASSPQVATARGYGYTF
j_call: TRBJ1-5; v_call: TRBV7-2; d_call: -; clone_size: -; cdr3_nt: TGTGCCAGCAGCTTAAGATCCAGTCAGGGACAGCCCCAGCATTTT; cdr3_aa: CASSLRSSQGQPQHF
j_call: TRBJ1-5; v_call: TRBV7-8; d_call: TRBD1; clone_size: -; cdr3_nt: TGTGCCAGCAGCTTGGACAGGCTTGATCAGCCCCAGCATTTT; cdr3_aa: CASSLDRLDQPQHF
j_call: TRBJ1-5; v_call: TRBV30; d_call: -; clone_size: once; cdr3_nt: TGTGCCTGGAGTTCACGACAGGCGTTAAATCAGCCCCAGCATTTT; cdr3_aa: CAWSSRQALNQPQHF
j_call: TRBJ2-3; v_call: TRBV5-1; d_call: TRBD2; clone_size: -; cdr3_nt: TGCGCCAGCAGCTTGGGCGGGGGGGCTGGAACAGATACGCAGTATTTT; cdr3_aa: CASSLGGGAGTDTQYF
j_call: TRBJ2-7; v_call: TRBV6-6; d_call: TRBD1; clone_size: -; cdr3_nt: TGTGCCAGCAGTTACCCACCGGGACAGGGGCCCGGGGAGCAGTACTTC; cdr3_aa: CASSYPPGQGPGEQYF
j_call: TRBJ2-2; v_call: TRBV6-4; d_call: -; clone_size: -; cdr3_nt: TGTGCCAGCAGTGAAGGTAGCGCCGGGGAGCTGTTTTTT; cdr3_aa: CASSEGSAGELFF
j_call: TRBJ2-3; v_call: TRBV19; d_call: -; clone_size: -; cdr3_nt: TGTGCCAGTAGTCAGGCGGGACTCACAGATACGCAGTATTTT; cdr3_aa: CASSQAGLTDTQYF